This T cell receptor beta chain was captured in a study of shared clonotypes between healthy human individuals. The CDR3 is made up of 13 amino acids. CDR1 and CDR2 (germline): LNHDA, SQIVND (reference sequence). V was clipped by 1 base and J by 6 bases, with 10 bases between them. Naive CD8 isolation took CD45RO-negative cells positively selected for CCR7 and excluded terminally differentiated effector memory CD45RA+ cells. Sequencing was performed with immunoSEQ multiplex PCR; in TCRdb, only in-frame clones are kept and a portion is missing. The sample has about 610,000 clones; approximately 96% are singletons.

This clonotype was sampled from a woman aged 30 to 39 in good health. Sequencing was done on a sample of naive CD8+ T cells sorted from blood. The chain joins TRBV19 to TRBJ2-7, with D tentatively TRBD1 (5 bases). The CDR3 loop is CASSIGGSSEQYF. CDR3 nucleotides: TGTGCCAGTAGTATAGGGGGCTCCAGCGAGCAGTACTTC.